This T cell receptor beta chain was sequenced for a study of CD8 T cells in ankylosing spondylitis (dated by TCRdb to 2016 to 2017). Turning to the overall study: To find TCR variants linked to disease, the study profiled T cell receptor beta repertoires in ankylosing spondylitis patients and healthy donors. Peripheral blood was sampled, and synovial fluid was additionally collected from ankylosing spondylitis patients. The full study cohort was made up of approximately 27 ankylosing spondylitis patients and about a hundred healthy donors.

This clonotype was seen a handful of times. Its antigen target is currently unknown. Within one base of it there is no much larger clone, and no base qualities were kept. TCRdb records Illumina HiSeq 2500 as the sequencer. TCR beta libraries were prepared by quantitative 5'-RACE with molecular barcodes. Under the source paper's analysis protocol: To identify disease-linked TCR variants, a new computational method was used, one built on a probabilistic model of VDJ rearrangement. The public reads were quality trimmed at Q25 with fastp and then assembled into clones with MiXCR by TCRdb, keeping productive beta chains. CDR3 protein sequences are deduplicated, and each keeps its most common genes and DNA. The V and J calls, along with clone size, are taken from TCRdb and not from the paper's own processing. A total of about 460,000 distinct CDR3 sequences appear in this sample, approximately 5.3% of them only once. The ten top clones hold under 4.5% of the sample.

Reading the germline V gene gives CDR1 SQVTM and CDR2 ANQGSEA. V and J lose 6 bases and 3 bases, and a span of 12 bases separates them. The CDR3 measures 12 amino acids from cysteine to phenylalanine. The entry retains the CDR3 DNA only, 36 bases that are in frame from base 1. Overall results and qualifications from the work: Blood from ankylosing spondylitis patients appeared to be characterized by a TCR beta motif composed of eight or nine highly homologous amino acid variants. The disease-linked clones had a CD8+ phenotype and were found at relatively low frequencies in peripheral blood. Some motif variants had previously been reported in the synovial fluid and blood of reactive arthritis patients, which suggests shared mechanisms of disease initiation. Significant enrichment of the disease-linked clones was reported in matched synovial fluid samples from ankylosing spondylitis patients.

The specimen sequenced was blood, either unsorted or a sorted T cell fraction (not recorded which). The chain uses TRBV29-1 and TRBJ2-7; the D segment might be TRBD1 or TRBD2, since each matches 5 bases. The receptor's source is a male donor with ankylosing spondylitis. This receptor has the CDR3 CSVRDGHYEQYF. The DNA sequence is as follows: TGCAGCGTCCGGGACGGACACTACGAGCAGTACTTC.